What follows are 7 T cell receptor beta chains derived from one specimen sequenced in a study of shared clonotypes between healthy human individuals. Data came from immunoSEQ multiplex PCR; TCRdb stores just in-frame clones and leaves some out. The table lists 2 million to 2.5 million clones, roughly 95% of them singletons. Sequencing was done on a sample of naive CD4+ T cells sorted from blood. Stated subset: CD45RA+ positively selected. These receptor sequences come from a man in his late teens or twenties in good health.

As regards this clone: Other DNA variants within this sample encode the same CDR3. The chain recombines TRBV30 with TRBJ1-5; D not certain. The CDR3 covers 13 residues. The germline V gene encodes CDR1 GTSNPN and CDR2 SVGIG (reference sequence). Trimming shortened V by 0 bases and J by 2 bases, and 5 bases separated the two germline ends. CDR3 amino acids: CAWSVAGNQPQHF. CDR3 in DNA: TGTGCCTGGAGTGTTGCAGGCAATCAGCCCCAGCATTTT. The whole variable domain, remainder taken from reference TRBV30 and TRBJ1-5, is SQTIHQWPATLVQPVGSPLSLECTVEGTSNPNLYWYRQAAGRGLQLLFYSVGIGQISSEVPQNLSASRPQDRQFILSSKKLLLSDSGFYLCAWSVAGNQPQHFGDGTRLSIL.

The chain has TRBV6-1 and TRBJ1-2; 7 bases agree with TRBD1. CDR3 size: 15 residues. Unmatched junction bases numbered 6, after V lost 2 bases and J lost 3 bases. Germline assignment: CDR1 MNHNS and CDR2 SASEGT. CDR3 sequence (DNA): TGTGCCAGCAGTGAATGGACAGGTGGTTACTATGGCTACACCTTC. Its protein is CASSEWTGGYYGYTF.

The V call is TRBV9, the J call TRBJ1-6; 8 nucleotides line up with TRBD1. This CDR3 contains 17 residues. The germline gives CDR1 SGDLS, CDR2 YYNGEE. V lost 3 bases and J lost 2; bases outside the gene matches: 7. Here the CDR3 reads CASSAPTGGAYNSPLHF. CDR3 nucleotides: TGTGCCAGCAGCGCTCCAACAGGGGGGGCCTATAATTCACCCCTCCACTTT.

V gene TRBV25-1 combines with J gene TRBJ2-5; tentatively, D is TRBD2 (7 bases). Germline V CDR1 and CDR2: MGHDK, SYGVNS. Between the trimmed V and J ends, which lost 10 bases and 1 base, there was a span of 19 bases. The CDR3 is made up of 15 amino acids. The CDR3 coding sequence is TGTGCCACCCAAGAGGGGGGGCGTTTCCAAGAGACCCAGTACTTC. Translation gives CATQEGGRFQETQYF.

The CDR3: CASSGTGGPNSPLHF. In DNA form, the CDR3 reads TGTGCCAGCAGCGGGACAGGGGGCCCGAATTCACCCCTCCACTTT. The rearrangement uses TRBV21-1 and TRBJ1-6; the D segment call TRBD1 is taken from the table without a DNA check. TRBV21-1 is flagged as a pseudogene. There are 15 residues in the CDR3.

The chain uses TRBV28 and TRBJ1-5; D is perhaps TRBD1 (5 bases). CDR1 is MDHEN and CDR2 is SYDVKM in the germline V gene. The ends were cut back, 4 bases at V and 0 bases at J, with 16 bases in the middle. This CDR3 has 17 residues. The CDR3 loop is CASSSRPLGDSNQPQHF. In nucleotides, the CDR3 is TGTGCCAGCAGTTCAAGACCCTTGGGGGATAGCAATCAGCCCCAGCATTTT.

Points on this clone: Other DNA variants within this sample encode the same CDR3. The V and J genes are TRBV6-6 and TRBJ2-7; either TRBD1 or TRBD2 may fit D (5 bases each). CDR1 and CDR2 from the germline V gene are MNHNY and SVGAGI (reference sequence). This CDR3 is 14 amino acids long. V shed 2 bases and J shed 2 bases, with 10 bases lying between them. In DNA form, the CDR3 reads TGTGCCAGCAGTTACGGGGCGGGTGCCTACGAGCAGTACTTC. It encodes CASSYGAGAYEQYF.